This is a list of T cell receptor beta chains from one sample in a study of human T cells and chemical hapten exposure. Each CDR3 protein gets one entry after TCRdb re-called the RACE reads with MiXCR. The sample contains 45,000 to 70,000 distinct CDR3 sequences, 7% to 10% of which appear only once. Sequencing was performed on whole blood, taken in connection with sensitization to the hapten diphenylcyclopropenone (DPC). The source is a middle-aged woman with alopecia areata. Some clones in this sample may be carry-over from other donors' samples. The CDR3 runs from the conserved cysteine through the conserved F or W. D genes are given only for firm matches. Where a row states a size, it is once, few, many or the class of an expanded clone; other rows omit it.

>TRBV11-1|TRBJ2-1|TRBD2|-
TGTGCCAGCAGCCCACTTAGCGGGGGGAACAATGAGCAGTTCTTC
CASSPLSGGNNEQFF
>TRBV27|TRBJ2-7|TRBD1|many
TGTGCCAGCAGTCCGCGGACAGGAGCCTACGAGCAGTACTTC
CASSPRTGAYEQYF
>TRBV4-1|TRBJ1-5|TRBD1|-
TGCGCCAGCAGCCAACTTACAGGGGAGAGACAGCCCCAGCATTTT
CASSQLTGERQPQHF
>TRBV28|TRBJ2-7|-|few
TGTGCCAGCAGGATACAGGGCCCACTTTCCTACGAGCAGTACTTC
CASRIQGPLSYEQYF
>TRBV6-1|TRBJ2-1|TRBD2|many
TGTGCCAGCAGTGTCGAGCGGGGGGAGCAGTTCTTC
CASSVERGEQFF
>TRBV5-4|TRBJ1-2|TRBD1|many
TGTGCCAGCAGCTGGGGGGACAGGGGCTATGGCTACACCTTC
CASSWGDRGYGYTF
>TRBV30|TRBJ2-5|TRBD2|-
TGTGCCTGGAGTGTACGTAAACTAGCGGGGGTAGTTCACCAAGAGACCCAGTACTTC
CAWSVRKLAGVVHQETQYF
>TRBV9|TRBJ2-3|TRBD2|many
TGTGCCAGCAGCGTAGGGCGGGGGGGCCTAGTCCATACGCAGTATTTT
CASSVGRGGLVHTQYF
>TRBV29-1|TRBJ1-2|TRBD1|many
TGCAGCGTTGAAACGGCAGGGGGCCGTCCCTACACCTTC
CSVETAGGRPYTF
>TRBV6-2/TRBV6-3|TRBJ1-6|-|many
TGTGCCAGCAGCCCAAACTTATCTACGGCAGGGCTCGCAAATTCACCCCTCCACTTT
CASSPNLSTAGLANSPLHF
>TRBV5-4|TRBJ2-1|TRBD2|many
TGTGCCAGCAGCATTAAGCGGGGCCTAGAAACTAATGAGCAGTTCTTC
CASSIKRGLETNEQFF
>TRBV7-9|TRBJ2-6|TRBD1|many
TGTGCCAGCAGCAGCATCAGGGGGCAAGGGGCCAACGTCCTGACTTTC
CASSSIRGQGANVLTF
>TRBV5-1|TRBJ1-1|TRBD1|-
TGCGCCAGCAGCCCGTGGACAGGGAGCCCCACTGAAGCTTTCTTT
CASSPWTGSPTEAFF
>TRBV19|TRBJ1-5|-|many
TGTGCCAGTAGTATAGCGAGATCCAATCAGCCCCAGCATTTT
CASSIARSNQPQHF
>TRBV7-2|TRBJ1-4|-|-
TGTGCCAGCGCCTTCCCGAATGAAAAACTGTTTTTT
CASAFPNEKLFF
>TRBV13|TRBJ2-2|TRBD1|few
TGTGCCAGCAGCTTGTGGACAGGGACAAACACCGGGGAGCTGTTTTTT
CASSLWTGTNTGELFF
>TRBV20-1|TRBJ2-7|-|many
TGCAGTGCTAGAGGTAATCGACAGGGAGGTTGGTCCGAGCAGTACTTC
CSARGNRQGGWSEQYF